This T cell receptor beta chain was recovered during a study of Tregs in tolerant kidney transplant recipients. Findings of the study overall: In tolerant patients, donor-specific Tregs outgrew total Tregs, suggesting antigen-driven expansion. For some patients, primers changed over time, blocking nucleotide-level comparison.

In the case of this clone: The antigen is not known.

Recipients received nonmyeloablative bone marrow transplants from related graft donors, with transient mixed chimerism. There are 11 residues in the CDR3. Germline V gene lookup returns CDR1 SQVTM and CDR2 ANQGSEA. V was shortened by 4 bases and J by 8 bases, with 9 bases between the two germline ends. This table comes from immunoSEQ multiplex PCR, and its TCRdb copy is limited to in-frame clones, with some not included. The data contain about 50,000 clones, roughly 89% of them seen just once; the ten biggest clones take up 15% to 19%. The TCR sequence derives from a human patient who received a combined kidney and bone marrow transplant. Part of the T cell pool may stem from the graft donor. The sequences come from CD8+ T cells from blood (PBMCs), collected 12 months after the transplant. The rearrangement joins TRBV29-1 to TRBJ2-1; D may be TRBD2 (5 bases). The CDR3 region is CSVVPGYEQFF. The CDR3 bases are TGCAGCGTTGTCCCGGGATATGAGCAGTTCTTC.